A single sample is the source of the 24 T cell receptor beta chains below, sequenced in a study of T-cell memory formation after mild COVID-19. A single record per CDR3 protein comes from TCRdb applying MiXCR to the 5' RACE reads. The sample yields 450,000 or so distinct CDR3 sequences, approximately 20% seen once. Material: PBMCs or a T cell subset sorted from them (not recorded which). These receptors all stem from an adult woman who had mild COVID-19 (a few samples of this study predate the infection). Cell type and time point are not known.

This chain links TRBV18 with TRBJ2-3; D is possibly TRBD1 (5 bases). CDR3 size: 15 residues. Trimming cost V 3 bases and J 2 bases, with 12 bases left between them. CDR1 KGHSH and CDR2 LQKENI come from the germline V gene. The CDR3 loop is CASSPQGPSTDTQYF. As DNA, the CDR3 is TGTGCCAGCTCACCTCAGGGTCCCTCCACAGATACGCAGTATTTT.

This clonotype has a handful of counts. This chain links TRBV2 with TRBJ1-2, with 8 positions matching TRBD1. This CDR3 has 14 amino acids. The V gene end was trimmed by 5 bases and the J gene end by 5 bases; junction bases not matched to a gene: 7. Germline V gives CDR1 SNHLY, CDR2 FYNNEI. The CDR3 DNA reads TGTGCCAGCAGTCCCCAGGGACAGGCATATGGCTACACCTTC. It encodes CASSPQGQAYGYTF.

There are a few counts of this clonotype. The chain carries TRBV6-6 and TRBJ2-7; D is undetermined. Germline V gene data show CDR1 as MNHNY and CDR2 as SVGAGI (reference sequence). The length of the CDR3 is 12 residues. Trimming left V 6 bases short and J 2 bases short, with 8 bases between. The CDR3 here is CASSPEAYEQYF. CDR3 coding DNA: TGTGCCAGCAGCCCTGAAGCCTACGAGCAGTACTTC.

This rearrangement joins TRBV4-1 to TRBJ2-5; D gene unclear. The CDR3 contains 15 residues. Between the trimmed V and J ends, which lost 1 base and 4 bases, there was a span of 13 bases. Germline V gene lookup returns CDR1 MGHRA and CDR2 YSYEKL. The CDR3 coding sequence is TGCGCCAGCAGCCAAGTCGTCAGCTTATCAGAGACCCAGTACTTC. Encoded protein: CASSQVVSLSETQYF.

V usage is TRBV3-1 and J usage is TRBJ2-1; D gene ambiguous. Trimming cost V 4 bases and J 8 bases, with 12 bases left between them. The CDR3 consists of 13 residues. Germline CDR1 and CDR2: LGHDT and YNNKEL (reference sequence). CDR3 nucleotides: TGTGCCAGCAGCCGTTTGATTAGGGATGAGCAGTTCTTC. As protein: CASSRLIRDEQFF.

This clonotype was recorded many times. This CDR3 reads CASSRGLEETQYF. Written as DNA, the CDR3 is TGTGCCAGCAGCCGAGGACTGGAAGAGACCCAGTACTTC. The chain couples TRBV7-3 to TRBJ2-5, with TRBD2 as a possible D gene (5 bases). The CDR3 consists of 13 residues. CDR1 SGHTA and CDR2 FQGTGA come from the germline V gene. Deletions cut 5 bases from V and 3 bases from J, with 10 bases between.

V is TRBV5-1 and J is TRBJ2-3; possibly TRBD1 for D (6 bases). The CDR3 totals 15 residues. Germline lookup yields CDR1 SGHRS and CDR2 YFSETQ. V was cut by 2 bases and J by 3 bases, with 13 bases left in between. CDR3 in DNA: TGCGCCAGCAGCTTAAACACAGGGAATACAGATACGCAGTATTTT. Translation: CASSLNTGNTDTQYF.

V usage is TRBV29-1 and J usage is TRBJ1-1; D not resolved. Trimming took off 4 bases at V and 6 bases at J, with 18 bases between the two ends. Germline loops: CDR1 SQVTM, CDR2 ANQGSEA. The CDR3 covers 14 residues. CDR3 region: CSVVYGTHQAEAFF. The CDR3 DNA follows: TGCAGCGTTGTATACGGAACCCATCAGGCTGAAGCTTTCTTT.

The chain has TRBV18 and TRBJ2-1; 15 bases fit TRBD2. CDR1 and CDR2 (germline): KGHSH, LQKENI. The CDR3 contains 18 residues. V lost 0 bases and J lost 2; bases outside the gene matches: 2. In DNA form, the CDR3 reads TGTGCCAGCTCACCACCGGGACTAGCGGGGGGTGCCTACAATGAGCAGTTCTTC. This codes for CASSPPGLAGGAYNEQFF.

This chain joins TRBV11-1 and TRBJ1-1, with 7 bases that match TRBD1. Trimming took 6 bases from V and 0 from J; bases not matched to a gene: 7. This CDR3 contains 15 residues. CDR1 is SGHAT and CDR2 is FQDESV in the germline V gene (reference sequence). The CDR3 DNA reads as TGTGCCAGCAGGACAGGGAGGAGGATGAACACTGAAGCTTTCTTT. Its protein is CASRTGRRMNTEAFF.

CDR3 amino acids: CASSEARGMGEQYF. The CDR3 nucleotides read TGTGCCAGCAGTGAAGCGAGGGGAATGGGCGAGCAGTACTTC. J is TRBJ2-7 and V is TRBV2; possibly TRBD1 or TRBD2 for D (5 bases each). The CDR3 has 14 residues. V was shortened by 0 bases and J by 6 bases, with 12 bases between the two germline ends. CDR1 is SNHLY, CDR2 FYNNEI, per germline. Together with reference TRBV2 and TRBJ2-7, the CDR3 gives the full variable domain: EPEVTQTPSHQVTQMGQEVILRCVPISNHLYFYWYRQILGQKVEFLVSFYNNEISEKSEIFDDQFSVERPDGSNFTLKIRSTKLEDSAMYFCASSEARGMGEQYFGPGTRLTVT.

The rearrangement joins TRBV27 to TRBJ2-7; perhaps D is TRBD1 or TRBD2 (5 bases each). The V end lost 0 bases, the J end lost 3 bases, and 9 bases lay between the germline ends. The CDR3 loop spans 14 amino acids. The germline CDR1 and CDR2 sequences are MNHEY and SMNVEV (reference sequence). CDR3 loop: CASSLSGAGYEQYF. The CDR3 DNA sequence: TGTGCCAGCAGTTTATCCGGGGCGGGCTACGAGCAGTACTTC.

This clonotype was counted many times. This chain uses TRBV5-6 with TRBJ2-5; D unresolved. The CDR3 contains 9 residues. Germline-derived CDR1 and CDR2 are SGHDT and YYEEEE. V dropped 4 bases and J dropped 13 bases, with 8 bases sitting between them. The CDR3 coding sequence is TGTGCCAGCAGCCATACAATGTACTTC. It yields the protein CASSHTMYF. Based on the CDR3 plus reference TRBV5-6 and TRBJ2-5, the full variable domain is DAGVTQSPTHLIKTRGQQVTLRCSPKSGHDTVSWYQQALGQGPQFIFQYYEEEERQRGNFPDRFSGHQFPNYSSELNVNALLLGDSALYLCASSHTMYFGPGTRLLVL.

This clonotype was detected a few times. The rearrangement links TRBV6-1 to TRBJ1-2; D not resolved. This CDR3 has 12 amino acids. The germline gives CDR1 MNHNS, CDR2 SASEGT. The germline V and J ends were trimmed by 3 bases and 2 bases, with 4 bases remaining between them. CDR3 in DNA: TGTGCCAGCAGTGACCGCAACTATGGCTACACCTTC. This sequence encodes CASSDRNYGYTF.

This clonotype was counted a few times. The gene calls are TRBV29-1 and TRBJ1-1; D remains unclear. The V gene lost 2 bases and the J gene lost 0 bases, with 7 bases spanning the gap. Germline V gives CDR1 SQVTM, CDR2 ANQGSEA. The length of the CDR3 is 13 residues. The CDR3 spells CSVERAVNTEAFF. In DNA, the CDR3 is TGCAGCGTTGAACGTGCAGTGAACACTGAAGCTTTCTTT. Full variable domain (remainder filled in from reference TRBV29-1 and TRBJ1-1): SAVISQKPSRDICQRGTSLTIQCQVDSQVTMMFWYRQQPGQSLTLIATANQGSEATYESGFVIDKFPISRPNLTFSTLTVSNMSPEDSSIYLCSVERAVNTEAFFGQGTRLTVV.

The chain has TRBV9 and TRBJ2-2; 8 bases align to TRBD1. Looked up from germline, CDR1 is SGDLS and CDR2 is YYNGEE. The ends lost 3 bases at V and 2 bases at J; junction bases unmatched: 6. CDR3 length equals 16 residues. The CDR3 loop is CASSAGTGGNTGELFF. For the CDR3, the DNA is TGTGCCAGCAGCGCCGGCACAGGGGGTAACACCGGGGAGCTGTTTTTT.

This clonotype has just a few counts. The CDR3 sequence is CASIRGGRGEKLFF. The CDR3 DNA sequence: TGTGCCAGCATCCGAGGGGGGCGAGGTGAAAAACTGTTTTTT. The V gene is TRBV12-3 or TRBV12-4, the J gene TRBJ1-4, with a tentative D call TRBD1 (6 bases). V was clipped by 7 bases and J by 7 bases, with 16 bases between them. The CDR3 has 14 amino acids.

The CDR3 DNA sequence: TGTGCCAGCACGTACGGATTTTACGAGCAGTACTTC. It codes for CASTYGFYEQYF. The chain is built from TRBV2 and TRBJ2-7; D gene uncertain. Germline V gene lookup returns CDR1 SNHLY and CDR2 FYNNEI. Trimming took 7 bases from V and 4 from J, leaving 11 bases between them. CDR3 length equals 12 residues.

The table lists this clonotype with a few counts. The chain has TRBV7-7 and TRBJ2-1, with TRBD1 matching 12 bases. There are 13 residues in the CDR3. J was trimmed by 9 bases and V by 4 bases; bases with no gene match: 1. Germline CDR1 SSHAT, CDR2 FNYEAQ (reference sequence). CDR3 loop: CASSSGQGAEQFF. CDR3 coding DNA: TGTGCCAGCAGCTCGGGACAGGGGGCTGAGCAGTTCTTC.

This clonotype came up a few times. This chain connects TRBV20-1 to TRBJ2-7; TRBD2 matches 11 bases. Germline V lookup: CDR1 DFQATT, CDR2 SNEGSKA (reference sequence). The CDR3 is 14 residues long. The trim removed 5 bases at V and 4 bases at J, leaving 7 bases unmatched. This chain's CDR3 is CSAGLAGGIYEQYF. CDR3 DNA: TGCAGTGCTGGGCTAGCGGGGGGTATATACGAGCAGTACTTC.

The chain recombines TRBV12-3 or TRBV12-4 with TRBJ2-2, with D perhaps matching TRBD1 (6 bases). Deletions cut 6 bases from V and 7 bases from J, with 18 bases between. This CDR3 has 15 amino acids. CDR3 nucleotide sequence: TGTGCCAGCAGACGCCGGGACACACGGCTCGGGGAGCTGTTTTTT. This encodes CASRRRDTRLGELFF.

This clonotype was seen only a few times. The chain combines TRBV29-1 with TRBJ1-1; D remains ambiguous. Germline-derived CDR1 and CDR2 are SQVTM and ANQGSEA. With 3 bases removed from V and 5 bases from J, the gap between germline ends came to 13 bases. The CDR3 totals 13 residues. In DNA, the CDR3 is TGCAGCGTTGACGGCCCATTCGGGACTGAAGCTTTCTTT. It translates to CSVDGPFGTEAFF.

The rearrangement joins TRBV6-6 to TRBJ2-7, with D tentatively TRBD1 or TRBD2 (5 bases each). Looked up from germline, CDR1 is MNHNY and CDR2 is SVGAGI (reference sequence). CDR3 length: 16 residues. Trimming cost V 5 bases and J 3 bases, with 20 bases left between them. DNA of the CDR3: TGTGCCAGCAGTACCCTAGGGGAAGGACTCTACTACGAGCAGTACTTC. Translation: CASSTLGEGLYYEQYF.

The rearrangement links TRBV20-1 to TRBJ2-1, with TRBD1 identical over 7 bases. The CDR3 sequence is 15 residues long. The germline CDR1 and CDR2 sequences are DFQATT and SNEGSKA (reference sequence). V lost 6 bases to trimming and J lost 7 bases; unmatched junction nucleotides: 15. In DNA, the CDR3 is TGCAGTGCAGACCACTACAGGGGTGTGGGGAATGAGCAGTTCTTC. This translates into CSADHYRGVGNEQFF.